The clone carrying this TCR beta chain has a count of ten or more. What it binds is unknown. This sample was taken from a study of Graves' ophthalmopathy and Graves' hyperthyroidism. If no ophthalmopathy appeared within 18 months of follow-up, hyperthyroidism was termed stable. Study-wide points: Thyroid clonotypes that were expanded above 0.001 frequency mostly also appeared in blood. Predictions made by the model for ophthalmopathy progression reached just over 70% sensitivity and roughly 79% specificity.

From RNA, the CDR3 regions of TCR beta chains were amplified and sequenced. HTBI primers were used in a first-round RT-PCR, which preceded a second-round multiplex PCR. TCRdb re-analysed the multiplex PCR reads in MiXCR, keeping a single row per CDR3 protein. Seen here are under 800,000 distinct CDR3 sequences, about a fifth observed once, and the top ten hold more than 5.5%. The sequencing sample was made of peripheral blood. The sequence derives from a woman between 18 and 30 years old with stable Graves' hyperthyroidism. Some clones in this sample may be carry-over from other donors' samples.

CDR3 loop: CASRPDKNTEAFF. For the CDR3, the DNA is TGTGCCAGCAGGCCCGACAAGAACACTGAAGCTTTCTTT. This chain links TRBV12-3 or TRBV12-4 with TRBJ1-1, with unresolved D. The CDR3 length is 13 residues. The ends were cut back, 6 bases at V and 1 base at J, with 9 bases in the middle.